These T cell receptor beta chains were read from a single sample in a study of blood T cell repertoires in COVID-19. Here immunoSEQ multiplex PCR was the method, and the copy in TCRdb shows in-frame clones only, minus some. The sample carries approximately 84,000 clones, around four fifths recorded once. Material for sequencing was peripheral blood. These receptors all stem from a human donor in a cohort sampled during active COVID-19. Each CDR3 is given with its conserved first and last residue. D genes are given only for firm matches. The size field is filled for only some rows; it gives once, few, many or a size class.

-,-,TRBV6-2/TRBV6-3,TRBJ2-3,CASSYADSYTQYF,TGTGCCAGCAGTTACGCGGACTCCTATACGCAGTATTTT
-,few,TRBV12-3/TRBV12-4,TRBJ2-7,CASSSDFGEQYF,TGTGCCAGCAGCTCAGACTTTGGCGAGCAGTACTTC
-,-,TRBV19,TRBJ1-2,CASSTGTTNYGYTF,TGTGCCAGTAGCACCGGGACTACTAACTATGGCTACACCTTC
-,-,TRBV24-1,TRBJ1-2,CATSGDMGYTF,TGTGCCACCAGTGGAGACATGGGCTACACCTTC
TRBD1,few,TRBV7-6,TRBJ2-1,CASSLNDRVNEQFF,TGTGCCAGCAGCTTAAATGACAGGGTGAATGAGCAGTTCTTC
-,few,TRBV2,TRBJ1-5,CASSERGEVQPQHF,TGTGCCAGCAGTGAAAGGGGTGAGGTTCAGCCCCAGCATTTT
TRBD2,-,TRBV5-4,TRBJ2-5,CASSKAGFQETQYF,TGTGCCAGCAGCAAAGCGGGGTTCCAAGAGACCCAGTACTTC
-,-,TRBV7-8,TRBJ1-2,CASSPRETGGYTF,TGTGCCAGCAGCCCCAGGGAAACTGGTGGCTACACCTTC
TRBD1,-,TRBV19,TRBJ2-3,CASSMTGGVDTQYF,TGTGCCAGTAGTATGACAGGGGGCGTGGATACGCAGTATTTT
TRBD1,-,TRBV27,TRBJ2-2,CASSHRTGLAGELFF,TGTGCCAGCAGTCACCGGACAGGGTTGGCCGGGGAGCTGTTTTTT
-,-,TRBV2,TRBJ2-5,CASSPGEAGTQYF,TGTGCCAGCAGCCCTGGGGAGGCGGGGACCCAGTACTTC
TRBD1,-,TRBV13,TRBJ2-7,CASSFPTGGVYEQYF,TGTGCCAGCAGCTTCCCGACAGGGGGGGTCTACGAGCAGTACTTC
-,-,TRBV24-1,TRBJ1-5,CATSGGGPQHF,TGTGCCACCAGTGGGGGGGGGCCCCAGCATTTT
-,-,TRBV12-3/TRBV12-4,TRBJ1-2,CASSFAGDGYTF,TGTGCCAGCAGTTTTGCAGGGGACGGCTACACCTTC
-,once,TRBV19,TRBJ1-6,CASSQGGALNSPLHF,TGTGCCAGTAGTCAGGGAGGGGCTCTAAATTCACCCCTCCACTTT
-,many,TRBV2,TRBJ1-1,CASSEATGRNTEAFF,TGTGCCAGCAGTGAAGCAACAGGGCGGAACACTGAAGCTTTCTTT
-,-,TRBV5-8,TRBJ1-5,CASSGRVGNQPQHF,TGTGCCAGCAGCGGCAGGGTTGGTAATCAGCCCCAGCATTTT
-,-,TRBV11-1,TRBJ2-1,CASSHNTEEQFF,TGTGCCAGCAGCCATAACACAGAAGAGCAGTTCTTC
-,-,TRBV11-3,TRBJ1-1,CASSLGPGNTEAFF,TGTGCCAGCAGCTTAGGGCCTGGGAACACTGAAGCTTTCTTT
-,-,TRBV5-1,TRBJ2-3,CASSTGSTDTQYF,TGCGCCAGCAGTACCGGGAGCACAGATACGCAGTATTTT
-,-,TRBV21-1,TRBJ1-5,CASSKALSGNQPQHF,TGTGCCAGCAGCAAAGCGCTTTCGGGCAATCAGCCCCAGCATTTT
-,once,TRBV5-6,TRBJ2-7,CASSLFGFNLEQYF,TGTGCCAGCAGCTTGTTTGGTTTTAACTTGGAGCAGTACTTC
-,-,TRBV5-6,TRBJ2-3,CASESTGLRPDTQYF,TGTGCCAGCGAAAGTACTGGACTACGGCCAGATACGCAGTATTTT
TRBD1,-,TRBV6-5,TRBJ2-2,CASGSGGAGTGELFF,TGTGCCAGCGGATCAGGGGGCGCGGGCACCGGGGAGCTGTTTTTT
TRBD2,-,TRBV19,TRBJ2-3,CASSPPGLAGTDTQYF,TGTGCCAGTAGTCCACCGGGACTAGCGGGCACAGATACGCAGTATTTT
TRBD2,-,TRBV2,TRBJ2-1,CASSTSGSSYNEQFF,TGTGCCAGCAGTACTAGCGGAAGCTCCTACAATGAGCAGTTCTTC